Below, 10 T cell receptor beta chains from the same sample are listed, as sequenced in a study of T-cell memory formation after mild COVID-19 (dated by TCRdb to the early 2020s). Receptors were amplified or captured by 5' RACE. TCRdb lists the instrument as Illumina NovaSeq 6000. The public sequencing data were trimmed at Q25 with fastp and processed into clonotypes with MiXCR by TCRdb, which kept only in-frame beta chains. CDR3 protein duplicates are merged, each entry listing the most common genes and DNA. The sample table records about 210,000 distinct CDR3 sequences; about 10% of these occur just once. Approximately 3% of the sample lies in the top ten. Sequenced input: PBMCs or a T cell subset sorted from them (not recorded which). The receptors derive from a man in his late teens or twenties who had mild COVID-19 (a few samples of this study predate the infection). The sample titles of this study are shuffled in the database, so cell type and time point are left out; the donor was told from shared clones.

This clonotype was seen only a few times. The rearrangement joins TRBV4-3 to TRBJ2-5; D possibly corresponds to TRBD1 (6 bases). The V end was cut by 4 bases, the J end by 4 bases, with 16 bases between. Germline assignment: CDR1 LGHNA and CDR2 YSLEER. The CDR3 is 15 amino acids. In nucleotides, the CDR3 is TGCGCCAGCAGCCGAACACAGGGAAGTGGAGAGACCCAGTACTTC. Its translation is CASSRTQGSGETQYF.

At least ten counts were recorded for this clonotype. The CDR3, as DNA: TGCAGTGCTAGACCATATCAGCGGGGGGACCAAGAGACCCAGTACTTC. Translated, it gives CSARPYQRGDQETQYF. V gene TRBV20-1 combines with J gene TRBJ2-5; 9 bases line up with TRBD2. Trimming took 2 bases from V and 0 from J; bases not matched to a gene: 7. From germline, CDR1 is DFQATT and CDR2 SNEGSKA (reference sequence). The CDR3 runs 16 residues.

This chain uses TRBV20-1 with TRBJ2-3; D unclear. Germline CDR1 DFQATT, CDR2 SNEGSKA (reference sequence). V shed 0 bases and J shed 2 bases, with 12 bases lying between them. The length of the CDR3 is 15 residues. This CDR3 reads CSAREMGHLTDTQYF. The CDR3 DNA sequence: TGCAGTGCTAGAGAAATGGGTCACCTCACAGATACGCAGTATTTT.

This clonotype was seen more than once but under ten times. The rearrangement uses TRBV4-3 and TRBJ2-5, with D unresolved. V lost 1 base to trimming and J lost 3 bases, with 6 bases between them. The CDR3 has 13 residues. The V gene's germline CDR1 is LGHNA and CDR2 YSLEER. The chain's CDR3 is CASSQGAEETQYF. CDR3 nucleotides: TGCGCCAGCAGCCAAGGGGCAGAAGAGACCCAGTACTTC.

This clonotype appeared many times. This rearrangement joins TRBV29-1 to TRBJ2-1, with D perhaps TRBD2 (5 bases). Germline assignment: CDR1 SQVTM and CDR2 ANQGSEA. CDR3 length: 11 amino acids. Trimming stripped 3 bases from V and 10 bases from J, with 10 bases between. CDR3 DNA sequence: TGCAGCGTTGAGGGGTCGGGAGAGCAGTTCTTC. It yields the protein CSVEGSGEQFF.

Ten or more counts support this clonotype. V and J are TRBV18 and TRBJ2-1, with D perhaps matching TRBD1 (5 bases). The germline V and J ends were trimmed by 3 bases and 8 bases, with 14 bases remaining between them. This CDR3 spans 14 amino acids. CDR1 KGHSH and CDR2 LQKENI come from the germline V gene. The CDR3: CASSPRVDGDEQFF. CDR3 bases: TGTGCCAGCTCACCCAGGGTTGATGGGGATGAGCAGTTCTTC. Full variable domain (remainder filled in from reference TRBV18 and TRBJ2-1): NAGVMQNPRHLVRRRGQEARLRCSPMKGHSHVYWYRQLPEEGLKFMVYLQKENIIDESGMPKERFSAEFPKEGPSILRIQQVVRGDSAAYFCASSPRVDGDEQFFGPGTRLTVL.

This sequence joins TRBV7-2 and TRBJ1-2, with a weak D call TRBD1 (6 bases). Germline V CDR1 and CDR2: SGHTA, FQGNSA. Trimming took off 1 base at V and 6 bases at J, with 12 bases between the two ends. CDR3 length equals 14 residues. The CDR3 DNA sequence: TGTGCCAGCAGCTTAGTCGGAGAGGGGGATGGCTACACCTTC. Its translation is CASSLVGEGDGYTF.

This clonotype has a count of ten or more. V is TRBV7-9 and J is TRBJ1-4, with a weak D call TRBD1 (5 bases). The CDR3 extends over 15 amino acids. Germline V gene data show CDR1 as SEHNR and CDR2 as FQNEAQ (reference sequence). Trimming removed 6 bases at V and 0 bases at J, with 11 bases between. The CDR3 nucleotides read TGTGCCAGCAGTCGGGACGGTGCAACTAATGAAAAACTGTTTTTT. Its translation is CASSRDGATNEKLFF.

The chain carries TRBV12-3 or TRBV12-4 and TRBJ2-2; D may be TRBD2 (5 bases). This CDR3 is 16 amino acids long. Trimming removed 6 bases from V and 4 bases from J, with 18 bases in between. CDR3 protein: CASSRPSGGFTGELFF. Written as DNA, the CDR3 is TGTGCCAGCAGCCGTCCCTCGGGCGGGTTCACCGGGGAGCTGTTTTTT.

This clonotype appeared a few times. The chain combines TRBV5-1 with TRBJ2-3; D remains unclear. Deletions cut 1 base from V and 2 bases from J, with 14 bases between. The CDR3 has 16 residues. Germline V gene lookup returns CDR1 SGHRS and CDR2 YFSETQ. In nucleotides, the CDR3 is TGCGCCAGCAGCTTGCGGTCTAGTCCTCTCACAGATACGCAGTATTTT. Translating gives CASSLRSSPLTDTQYF.